The present entry profiles one TCR beta chain with its context. The data are from a study of PD-L1 blockade in urothelial cancer. TCRdb keeps only in-frame clones here, not all; method: immunoSEQ multiplex PCR. This table holds some 100,000 clones, about 91% found once. Germline V lookup: CDR1 MDHEN, CDR2 SYDVKM. The V gene end was trimmed by 5 bases and the J gene end by 6 bases; junction bases not matched to a gene: 4. CDR3 length: 14 residues. The source is an elderly woman with urothelial cancer. This chain uses TRBV28 with TRBJ2-4; 10 positions agree with TRBD2. The input for sequencing was PBMCs, taken around atezolizumab (anti-PD-L1) treatment. The CDR3 coding sequence is TGTGCCAGCAGTAGCGGGGGGGTACGAAACATTCAGTACTTC. Residues: CASSSGGVRNIQYF.